The 26 T cell receptor beta chains below were found in one sample sequenced in a study of a mutant IDH1 vaccine in newly diagnosed glioma. Here immunoSEQ multiplex PCR was the method, and the copy in TCRdb shows in-frame clones only, minus some. The sample has under 80,000 clones, about 86% seen once. The time point here: baseline, week 1 (first vaccination visit). The treatment denotes: pre-vaccination baseline after standard-of-care therapy. The sample was PBMCs, taken from a glioma patient treated with radiotherapy, temozolomide or both. The receptor source for this set is a man under 40 with glioma.

This clone is a singleton in its sample. The V and J genes are TRBV2 and TRBJ1-5, with D tentatively TRBD1 (5 bases). This CDR3 comprises 13 residues. Germline loops: CDR1 SNHLY, CDR2 FYNNEI. The V and J ends lost 8 bases and 4 bases respectively, with 12 bases between them. The CDR3 DNA follows: TGTGCCAGCCTAAGTGGGGGAAATCAGCCCCAGCATTTT. Its translation is CASLSGGNQPQHF.

The chain carries TRBV9 and TRBJ2-5; the D gene is possibly TRBD1 (5 bases). This CDR3 is 14 amino acids long. V lost 0 bases and J 5 bases, leaving 11 bases between the germline ends. Germline values: CDR1 SGDLS, CDR2 YYNGEE. The CDR3, as DNA: TGTGCCAGCAGCGTAGGCAGGGTATGGGAGACCCAGTACTTC. It is translated as CASSVGRVWETQYF.

J is TRBJ2-7 and V is TRBV7-8; 8 nucleotides match TRBD1. With V trimmed by 7 bases and J by 1 base, 6 bases remained unmatched. This CDR3 is 14 amino acids long. Germline lookup yields CDR1 SGHVS and CDR2 FQNEAQ. DNA for the CDR3: TGTGCCAGCACTCTTCAGGGGGCATCCTACGAGCAGTACTTC. As protein: CASTLQGASYEQYF.

Notes on this clone: Other DNA sequences in the same sample also yield this CDR3. V is TRBV7-2 and J is TRBJ2-6; D remains unclear. This CDR3 region has 15 residues. V lost 4 bases to trimming and J lost 4 bases, with 11 bases between them. Germline V gives CDR1 SGHTA, CDR2 FQGNSA. The CDR3 DNA sequence: TGTGCCAGCAGCTCCTACAGACCAGGGGCCAACGTCCTGACTTTC. Translating gives CASSSYRPGANVLTF.

J is TRBJ2-7 and V is TRBV28; D is unclear. Germline CDR1 reads MDHEN; CDR2 reads SYDVKM. CDR3 length: 14 residues. The V end was cut by 2 bases, the J end by 3 bases, with 11 bases between. The CDR3 nucleotides read TGTGCCAGCAGTTTACGAGGAAGCATCTACGAGCAGTACTTC. It translates to CASSLRGSIYEQYF.

This clone was observed a single time. V and J are TRBV29-1 and TRBJ2-7; D not certain. Germline V gene lookup returns CDR1 SQVTM and CDR2 ANQGSEA. The CDR3 sequence is 11 residues long. Trimming removed 2 bases from V and 6 bases from J, with 8 bases in between. The CDR3 region has the DNA TGCAGCGTTGAAAAGACAAGCGAGCAGTACTTC. It is translated as CSVEKTSEQYF.

This clone was observed once. The rearrangement joins TRBV19 to TRBJ2-1; possible D gene TRBD2, 7 bases. Per the germline V gene, CDR1 is LNHDA and CDR2 is SQIVND (reference sequence). Trimming shortened V by 3 bases and J by 0 bases, and 12 bases separated the two germline ends. The CDR3 extends over 16 amino acids. The CDR3 DNA reads as TGTGCCAGTAGTATTGTGCGGGGGCCCTCCTACAATGAGCAGTTCTTC. This codes for CASSIVRGPSYNEQFF.

V is TRBV5-1 and J is TRBJ1-1; TRBD1 matches 9 bases. This CDR3 region has 18 residues. V trimming: 4 bases; J trimming: 4 bases; junction bases outside the gene matches: 17. Germline V CDR1 and CDR2: SGHRS, YFSETQ. This chain's CDR3 is CASSVSLSPQGAITEAFF. CDR3 in DNA: TGCGCCAGCAGCGTTTCCCTTAGTCCACAGGGGGCGATCACTGAAGCTTTCTTT.

The CDR3 protein is CASSQDEDSSGANVLTF. The CDR3 bases are TGCGCCAGCAGCCAAGATGAGGATTCCTCTGGGGCCAACGTCCTGACTTTC. The chain couples TRBV4-1 to TRBJ2-6; D gene uncertain. V was trimmed by 0 bases and J by 0 bases, leaving 9 bases between them. Germline assignment: CDR1 MGHRA and CDR2 YSYEKL. This CDR3 is 17 amino acids long.

V is TRBV6-5 and J is TRBJ1-3, with D possibly being TRBD1 (5 bases). The germline V and J ends were trimmed by 1 base and 0 bases, with 10 bases remaining between them. The CDR3 runs 16 residues. The germline V gene has CDR1 MNHEY and CDR2 SVGAGI. The CDR3 coding sequence is TGTGCCAGCAGTTACTTAAGAGGGGACTCTGGAAACACCATATATTTT. Protein product: CASSYLRGDSGNTIYF.

The chain uses TRBV28 and TRBJ2-7, with unresolved D. The length of the CDR3 is 12 residues. Trimming left V 4 bases short and J 7 bases short, with 11 bases between. In germline, CDR1 is MDHEN, CDR2 SYDVKM. The DNA of the CDR3 is TGTGCCAGCAGTTCAGGCGCCTGGGAGCAGTACTTC. The encoded protein is CASSSGAWEQYF.

V gene TRBV5-5 combines with J gene TRBJ2-2; D possibly corresponds to TRBD2 (5 bases). The germline V gene encodes CDR1 SGHKS and CDR2 YYEKEE (reference sequence). The CDR3 totals 15 residues. V dropped 4 bases and J dropped 1 base, with 11 bases sitting between them. The chain's CDR3 is CASSGGLMNTGELFF. The CDR3 DNA sequence: TGTGCCAGCAGCGGCGGACTGATGAACACCGGGGAGCTGTTTTTT.

The chain combines TRBV19 with TRBJ1-2; D uncertain. CDR3 length equals 14 residues. In germline, CDR1 is LNHDA, CDR2 SQIVND (reference sequence). V lost 7 bases and J lost 8, with 20 bases in between. CDR3 sequence reads: CASTPIEGPRGYTF. In DNA form, the CDR3 reads TGTGCCAGTACCCCGATAGAAGGTCCGCGGGGCTACACCTTC.

The sample holds a few counts of this clone. The CDR3 nucleotides read TGTGCCAGCAGCTTAAACAGTGGTCGTGGCTACACCTTC. As protein: CASSLNSGRGYTF. The V gene is TRBV7-8, the J gene TRBJ1-2; D is unresolved. This CDR3 comprises 13 residues. Trimming shortened V by 2 bases and J by 7 bases, and 11 bases separated the two germline ends. Germline CDR1 and CDR2: SGHVS and FQNEAQ.

The genes are TRBV7-9 and TRBJ2-1, with TRBD1 matching 8 bases. This CDR3 region has 17 residues. The ends lost 4 bases at V and 4 bases at J; junction bases unmatched: 12. Germline V CDR1 and CDR2: SEHNR, FQNEAQ (reference sequence). CDR3 region: CASSSGSSGGSYNEQFF. CDR3 nucleotide sequence: TGTGCCAGCAGCTCCGGAAGTTCAGGGGGCTCTTACAATGAGCAGTTCTTC.

With regard to this clone: A junction boundary mismatches the germline segment, possibly from a read error. This rearrangement joins TRBV5-4 to TRBJ1-1, with 8 positions matching TRBD1. Germline lookup yields CDR1 SGHNT and CDR2 YYREEE (reference sequence). The CDR3 is 16 amino acids. CDR3 region: CASRLGAGGWGTEAFF. CDR3 bases: TGTGCCAGCCGCTTGGGGGCAGGGGGCTGGGGGACTGAAGCTTTCTTT. The variable domain in full, with the rest retrieved from reference TRBV5-4 and TRBJ1-1, is ETGVTQSPTHLIKTRGQQVTLRCSSQSGHNTVSWYQQALGQGPQFIFQYYREEENGRGNFPPRFSGLQFPNYSSELNVNALELDDSALYLCASRLGAGGWGTEAFFGQGTRLTVV.

V gene TRBV19 combines with J gene TRBJ2-7; D is tentatively TRBD1 or TRBD2 (5 bases each). The CDR3 loop spans 13 amino acids. The V end lost 8 bases, the J end lost 5 bases, and 16 bases lay between the germline ends. Germline CDR1 LNHDA, CDR2 SQIVND (reference sequence). The CDR3 spells CASETRVGDEQYF. CDR3 nucleotide sequence: TGTGCCAGTGAAACAAGGGTGGGGGACGAGCAGTACTTC. Together with reference TRBV19 and TRBJ2-7, the CDR3 gives the full variable domain: DGGITQSPKYLFRKEGQNVTLSCEQNLNHDAMYWYRQDPGQGLRLIYYSQIVNDFQKGDIAEGYSVSREKKESFPLTVTSAQKNPTAFYLCASETRVGDEQYFGPGTRLTVT.

The CDR3 spells CASTPGGSAGINQPQHF. For the CDR3, the DNA is TGTGCCAGCACCCCGGGGGGGTCGGCAGGGATCAATCAGCCCCAGCATTTT. The rearrangement joins TRBV28 to TRBJ1-5; maybe TRBD1 (5 bases). V lost 7 bases to trimming and J lost 3 bases, with 22 bases between them. Germline V gene lookup returns CDR1 MDHEN and CDR2 SYDVKM. This CDR3 is 17 amino acids long.

V is TRBV2 and J is TRBJ1-2; unclear D gene. The CDR3 runs 14 residues. Trimming removed 6 bases from V and 2 bases from J, with 13 bases in between. Germline CDR1 SNHLY, CDR2 FYNNEI. The CDR3 protein is CASSYGRENYGYTF. DNA of the CDR3: TGTGCCAGCAGCTACGGGAGGGAGAACTATGGCTACACCTTC.

This clone has a handful of counts. The chain has TRBV7-9 and TRBJ1-2; a possible D gene is TRBD1 (5 bases). Germline CDR1 is SEHNR and CDR2 is FQNEAQ (reference sequence). V dropped 1 base and J dropped 0 bases, with 15 bases sitting between them. The CDR3 length is 17 residues. CDR3 in amino acids: CASSLGSWDGANYGYTF. Here the CDR3 DNA reads TGTGCCAGCAGCTTAGGGTCTTGGGACGGAGCTAACTATGGCTACACCTTC.

The chain is built from TRBV6-5 and TRBJ2-7, with D hard to call. Germline V gene sequence: CDR1 MNHEY, CDR2 SVGAGI. V shed 0 bases and J shed 0 bases, with 12 bases lying between them. The CDR3 runs 16 residues. CDR3 coding DNA: TGTGCCAGCAGTTACTCGAAACTCTGGAGCTCCTACGAGCAGTACTTC. Translated, it gives CASSYSKLWSSYEQYF.

This chain connects TRBV27 to TRBJ1-1; D is undetermined. The CDR3 totals 13 residues. Germline V CDR1 and CDR2: MNHEY, SMNVEV (reference sequence). With 4 bases removed from V and 14 bases from J, the gap between germline ends came to 20 bases. The CDR3 nucleotides read TGTGCCAGCAGTTCAGGCTTCACACAGAAGGGCTTCTTT. Its protein product is CASSSGFTQKGFF.

V gene TRBV7-6 combines with J gene TRBJ2-1, with 8 bases aligning to TRBD2. CDR1 is SGHVS and CDR2 is FNYEAQ in the germline V gene. Trimming took 3 bases from V and 2 from J; bases not matched to a gene: 6. The CDR3 spans 16 residues. The DNA of the CDR3 is TGTGCCAGCAGCTTCTTGGCGGGGGGAGCCTACAATGAGCAGTTCTTC. It is translated as CASSFLAGGAYNEQFF.

The V and J genes are TRBV6-5 and TRBJ1-2, with D maybe TRBD1 (6 bases). V was pared by 8 bases and J by 3 bases, with 19 bases between. The CDR3 consists of 15 residues. Germline V gene lookup returns CDR1 MNHEY and CDR2 SVGAGI. The CDR3 here is CASRDPQGTHYGYTF. CDR3 sequence (DNA): TGTGCCAGCCGAGACCCCCAGGGGACCCACTATGGCTACACCTTC.

This chain connects TRBV5-6 to TRBJ2-6; D uncertain. Germline values: CDR1 SGHDT, CDR2 YYEEEE. The CDR3 runs 15 residues. V lost 1 base, J lost 4 bases, and 9 bases lay in between. The CDR3 DNA reads as TGTGCCAGCAGCTTGAATCCGCAAGGGGCCAACGTCCTGACTTTC. Translation: CASSLNPQGANVLTF.

The V gene is TRBV6-1, the J gene TRBJ2-7; 9 bases fit TRBD1. This CDR3 has 15 amino acids. CDR1 MNHNS and CDR2 SASEGT come from the germline V gene. The V gene end was trimmed by 4 bases and the J gene end by 5 bases; junction bases not matched to a gene: 9. This chain's CDR3 is CASSGGTGIVDEQYF. The CDR3 DNA is TGTGCCAGCAGTGGTGGGACAGGGATTGTTGACGAGCAGTACTTC.